This TCR beta chain derives from a study of blood T cell repertoires in COVID-19. Study-wide background: Samples taken during acute and convalescent COVID-19 were collected in the United States, Italy and Spain.

Trimming stripped 3 bases from V and 0 bases from J, with 21 bases between. This CDR3 is built from 18 residues. CDR1 and CDR2 from the germline V gene are GTSNPN and SVGIG (reference sequence). Profiling relied on immunoSEQ multiplex PCR, and the TCRdb table lists in-frame clones only, not all of them. The sample has 270,000 or so clones; around 84% are singletons. The sequenced sample consisted of peripheral blood. This TCR was sampled from a human donor with COVID-19, enrolled during active disease. The donor label of this sample is uncertain. This chain joins TRBV30 and TRBJ1-5; D is unclear. CDR3 sequence reads: CAWSDNAYGQVSNQPQHF. CDR3 sequence (DNA): TGTGCCTGGAGCGACAACGCGTATGGGCAGGTTAGCAATCAGCCCCAGCATTTT.